The 5 T cell receptor beta chains below all came from one sample that was sequenced in a study of T cell repertoires in cytomegalovirus infection. Their antigens are not known. TCRdb passed the reads through MiXCR, listing each CDR3 protein once. Of approximately 1,000,000 distinct CDR3 sequences listed, approximately 31% are singletons. Specimen: cultured CD8+ T cells from PBMCs, collected from culture after CMV antigen stimulation. The receptors originated from a human donor in good health (CMV status not recorded). Some clones in this sample may be carry-over from other donors' samples.

This clonotype came up a few times. The gene calls are TRBV10-2 and TRBJ2-7; the D gene is possibly TRBD2 (6 bases). Germline V gene lookup returns CDR1 WSHSY and CDR2 SAAADI. V was trimmed by 10 bases and J by 1 base, leaving 20 bases between them. The CDR3 sequence is 15 residues long. DNA of the CDR3: TGCGCCACCATCCCACCTGCGGGGCGTTCCTACGAGCAGTACTTC. Translation: CATIPPAGRSYEQYF.

A note on this clonotype: A read error may account for a junction end that differs from germline. The rearrangement uses TRBV5-1 and TRBJ1-1, with 7 bases fitting TRBD1. Germline V lookup: CDR1 SGHRS, CDR2 YFSETQ. This CDR3 spans 16 amino acids. CDR3 DNA: TGCGCCAACAGCCTCCAAACGACAGGGCGTTTGACTGAAGCTTTCTTT. Its translation is CANSLQTTGRLTEAFF.

V is TRBV12-3 or TRBV12-4 and J is TRBJ1-3; D ambiguous. CDR3 size: 17 residues. V was cut by 2 bases and J by 0 bases, with 14 bases left in between. The CDR3 DNA is TGTGCCAGCAGTTTAACCGTCACGGTGAGCTCTGGAAACACCATATATTTT. Encoded protein: CASSLTVTVSSGNTIYF.

The rearrangement links TRBV20-1 to TRBJ2-7; D is undetermined. Between the trimmed V and J ends, which lost 6 bases and 0 bases, there was a span of 12 bases. Germline CDR1 DFQATT, CDR2 SNEGSKA (reference sequence). This CDR3 has 13 residues. The CDR3 is CSARILGSYEQYV. DNA for the CDR3: TGCAGTGCCCGGATTTTGGGCTCCTACGAGCAGTACGTC.

This clonotype was recorded at least ten times. V and J are TRBV3-1 and TRBJ2-1; 11 nucleotides agree with TRBD2. The junction had 18 bases not matched to a gene; V was cut back by 4 bases and J by 10 bases. Germline CDR1 LGHDT, CDR2 YNNKEL (reference sequence). This CDR3 comprises 18 residues. This CDR3 reads CASSRPFKASGGSMEQFF. The CDR3 bases are TGTGCCAGCAGCCGCCCTTTTAAGGCTAGCGGGGGGTCCATGGAGCAGTTCTTC.